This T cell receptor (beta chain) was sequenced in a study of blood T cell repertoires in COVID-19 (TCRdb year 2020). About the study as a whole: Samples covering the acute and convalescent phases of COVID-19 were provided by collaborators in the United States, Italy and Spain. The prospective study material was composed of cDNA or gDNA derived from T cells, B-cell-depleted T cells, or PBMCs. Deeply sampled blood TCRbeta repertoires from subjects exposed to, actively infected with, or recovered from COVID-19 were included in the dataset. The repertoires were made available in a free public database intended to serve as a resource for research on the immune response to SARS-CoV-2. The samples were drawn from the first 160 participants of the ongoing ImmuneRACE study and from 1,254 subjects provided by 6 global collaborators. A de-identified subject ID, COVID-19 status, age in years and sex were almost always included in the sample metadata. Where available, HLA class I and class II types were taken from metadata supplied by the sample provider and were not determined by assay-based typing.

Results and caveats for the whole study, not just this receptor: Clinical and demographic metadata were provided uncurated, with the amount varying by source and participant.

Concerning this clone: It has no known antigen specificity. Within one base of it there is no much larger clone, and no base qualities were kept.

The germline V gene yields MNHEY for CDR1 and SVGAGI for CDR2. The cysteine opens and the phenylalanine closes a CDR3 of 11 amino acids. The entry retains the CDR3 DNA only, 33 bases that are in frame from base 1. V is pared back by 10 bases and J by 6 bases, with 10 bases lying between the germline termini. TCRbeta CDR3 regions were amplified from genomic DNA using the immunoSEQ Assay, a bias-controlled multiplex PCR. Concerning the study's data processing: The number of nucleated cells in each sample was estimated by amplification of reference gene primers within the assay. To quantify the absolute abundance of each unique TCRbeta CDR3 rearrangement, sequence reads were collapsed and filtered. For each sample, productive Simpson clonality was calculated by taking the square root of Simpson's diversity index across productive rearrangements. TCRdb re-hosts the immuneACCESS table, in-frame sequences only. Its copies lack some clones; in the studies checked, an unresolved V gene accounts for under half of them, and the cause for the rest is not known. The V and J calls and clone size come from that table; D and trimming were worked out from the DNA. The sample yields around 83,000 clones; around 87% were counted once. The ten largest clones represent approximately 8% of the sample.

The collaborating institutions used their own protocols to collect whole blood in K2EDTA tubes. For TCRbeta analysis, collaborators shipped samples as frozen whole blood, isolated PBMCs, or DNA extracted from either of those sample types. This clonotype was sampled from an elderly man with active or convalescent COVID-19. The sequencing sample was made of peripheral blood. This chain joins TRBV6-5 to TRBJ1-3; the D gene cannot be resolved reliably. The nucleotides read TGTGCCACCTACTCCCCAAACACCATATATTTT. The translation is CATYSPNTIYF.